Listed here are 15 T cell receptor beta chains from one sample, sequenced in a study of Ad26.COV2.S vaccination and SARS-CoV-2 variants. Profiled with immunoSEQ multiplex PCR; TCRdb holds only in-frame clones, not every one. The sample lists about 280,000 clones; more than 70% were seen once. The treatment denotes: 15 to 20 received Ad26.COV2.S at low or high dose, single or two shots; about 5 received placebo; per-sample allocation not given. Sampling happened 63 days after the first vaccine or placebo injection. Sequences were derived from peripheral blood, sampled in a trial of Ad26.COV2.S vaccine versus placebo. The receptors were sampled from a person aged 18-60 years who received the Ad26.COV2.S COVID-19 vaccine or a placebo.

This chain connects TRBV5-4 to TRBJ2-7; 11 positions match TRBD1. Germline V gives CDR1 SGHNT, CDR2 YYREEE (reference sequence). Germline trimming cut 3 bases from V and 0 bases from J; bases unmatched to any gene: 8. There are 17 residues in the CDR3. The CDR3 loop reads CASSWPGTGGDSYEQYF. As DNA, the CDR3 is TGTGCCAGCAGCTGGCCCGGGACAGGGGGTGACTCCTACGAGCAGTACTTC.

This chain joins TRBV29-1 and TRBJ2-3; 11 nucleotides align to TRBD2. This CDR3 spans 22 amino acids. Germline lookup yields CDR1 SQVTM and CDR2 ANQGSEA. J gave up 0 bases and V 5 bases, and 25 bases lay outside the gene matches. CDR3 DNA sequence: TGCAGCGTTCCCTCGATCGTCCGACTAGCGGGACGAGTATCATTAAGCACAGATACGCAGTATTTT. Encoded protein: CSVPSIVRLAGRVSLSTDTQYF.

CDR3: CASSHNGWVAGGPDTQYF. As DNA, the CDR3 is TGCGCCAGCAGCCATAATGGCTGGGTAGCGGGAGGGCCTGATACGCAGTATTTT. The chain carries TRBV4-1 and TRBJ2-3; 11 bases match TRBD2. With 3 bases clipped from V and 6 bases from J, the junction kept 14 bases outside the gene matches. This CDR3 is built from 18 residues. Germline assignment: CDR1 MGHRA and CDR2 YSYEKL.

The V call is TRBV29-1, the J call TRBJ2-7, with D perhaps matching TRBD1 or TRBD2 (5 bases each). In germline, CDR1 is SQVTM, CDR2 ANQGSEA. V dropped 5 bases and J dropped 2 bases, with 16 bases sitting between them. The CDR3 contains 14 residues. CDR3 in DNA: TGCAGCGTTAAGGGACGCGCAAACGCCTACGAGCAGTACTTC. Its protein is CSVKGRANAYEQYF.

The chain is built from TRBV11-3 and TRBJ2-7; TRBD1 matches at 7 bases. Germline lookup yields CDR1 SGHNT and CDR2 YENEEA. Trimming at V came to 3 bases and at J to 2 bases, leaving 7 bases not matched to a gene. CDR3 length: 15 amino acids. CDR3 bases: TGTGCCAGCAGCTTGGCAACAGGGGCCCCCTACGAGCAGTACTTC. Its protein product is CASSLATGAPYEQYF.

This chain uses TRBV6-5 with TRBJ1-4, with a possible D match to TRBD1 (6 bases). Germline CDR1 MNHEY, CDR2 SVGAGI. The CDR3 loop spans 15 amino acids. With 4 bases removed from V and 10 bases from J, the gap between germline ends came to 19 bases. CDR3 sequence: CASSFLQPSRGKLFF. The CDR3, as DNA: TGTGCCAGCAGTTTTTTACAGCCCTCCAGGGGAAAACTGTTTTTT.

The rearrangement uses TRBV18 and TRBJ1-4; D not resolved. Between the trimmed V and J ends, which lost 6 bases and 4 bases, there was a span of 9 bases. The germline CDR1 and CDR2 sequences are KGHSH and LQKENI. This CDR3 contains 13 residues. The CDR3 region has the DNA TGTGCCAGCTCCTTCGGCCTTAATGAAAAACTGTTTTTT. It yields the protein CASSFGLNEKLFF.

The chain carries TRBV4-3 and TRBJ1-1; D perhaps matches TRBD1 (5 bases). V lost 5 bases to trimming and J lost 1 base, with 8 bases between them. The CDR3 sequence is 13 residues long. Germline V gives CDR1 LGHNA, CDR2 YSLEER. The CDR3: CASSSQENTEAFF. DNA for the CDR3: TGCGCCAGCAGCTCACAGGAGAACACTGAAGCTTTCTTT.

The J gene is TRBJ2-7, the V gene TRBV5-1; 10 nucleotides line up with TRBD2. From germline, CDR1 is SGHRS and CDR2 YFSETQ. V trimming: 4 bases; J trimming: 0 bases; junction bases outside the gene matches: 4. The length of the CDR3 is 15 residues. The DNA of the CDR3 is TGCGCCAGCAGCGCGGGACTAGCGTTCTCCTACGAGCAGTACTTC. It is translated as CASSAGLAFSYEQYF. The whole variable domain, remainder taken from reference TRBV5-1 and TRBJ2-7, is KAGVTQTPRYLIKTRGQQVTLSCSPISGHRSVSWYQQTPGQGLQFLFEYFSETQRNKGNFPGRFSGRQFSNSRSEMNVSTLELGDSALYLCASSAGLAFSYEQYFGPGTRLTVT.

V is TRBV27 and J is TRBJ2-3; D is undetermined. Per the germline V gene, CDR1 is MNHEY and CDR2 is SMNVEV (reference sequence). The length of the CDR3 is 15 residues. The ends were cut back, 3 bases at V and 3 bases at J, with 13 bases in the middle. The CDR3 reads CASSFLDDLTDTQYF. The CDR3 nucleotides read TGTGCCAGCAGTTTCCTAGACGACCTAACAGATACGCAGTATTTT.

The chain combines TRBV27 with TRBJ1-1, with TRBD1 identical over 9 bases. The J segment lost 4 bases and the V segment lost 5 bases, leaving 8 bases of the junction unmatched. CDR3 length: 15 amino acids. Germline CDR1 is MNHEY and CDR2 is SMNVEV (reference sequence). Here the CDR3 reads CASSPQTGGTTEAFF. The DNA for the CDR3 is TGTGCCAGCAGTCCACAGACAGGGGGGACCACTGAAGCTTTCTTT.

The rearrangement links TRBV6-2 or TRBV6-3 to TRBJ2-2; tentative D call: TRBD1 (6 bases). There are 18 residues in the CDR3. V lost 4 bases and J 1 base, leaving 19 bases between the germline ends. Germline-derived CDR1 and CDR2 are MNHEY and SVGEGT. The CDR3 DNA reads TGTGCCAGCAGTTCTTACCCTAGGACAGACTTGAACACCGGGGAGCTGTTTTTT. Residues: CASSSYPRTDLNTGELFF.

This rearrangement joins TRBV4-1 to TRBJ2-3; the D gene is possibly TRBD2 (5 bases). The CDR3 sequence is 17 residues long. Germline V gene sequence: CDR1 MGHRA, CDR2 YSYEKL. The V gene lost 4 bases and the J gene lost 2 bases, with 19 bases spanning the gap. CDR3 region: CASSPRVRSGNTDTQYF. Here the CDR3 DNA reads TGCGCCAGCAGCCCCCGCGTCCGAAGCGGAAACACAGATACGCAGTATTTT.

The chain has TRBV19 and TRBJ2-1; TRBD2 matches at 13 bases. Trimming at V came to 5 bases and at J to 6 bases, leaving 7 bases not matched to a gene. CDR3 length equals 16 residues. From germline, CDR1 is LNHDA and CDR2 SQIVND (reference sequence). The CDR3 here is CASSAILAGGFNEQFF. The CDR3 DNA is TGTGCCAGTAGTGCCATACTAGCGGGAGGGTTCAATGAGCAGTTCTTC.

The table lists this clone with a few counts. This chain uses TRBV30 with TRBJ1-1, with D unresolved. The length of the CDR3 is 13 residues. V shed 0 bases and J shed 4 bases, with 9 bases lying between them. Germline V CDR1 and CDR2: GTSNPN, SVGIG (reference sequence). The CDR3 region is CAWSVGRATEAFF. The CDR3 DNA sequence: TGTGCCTGGAGTGTGGGGAGGGCCACTGAAGCTTTCTTT.